This T cell receptor (beta chain) derives from a study of blood T cell repertoires in COVID-19. TCRdb keeps only in-frame clones here, not all; method: immunoSEQ multiplex PCR. Of 110,000 to 150,000 clones listed, less than 85% are singletons. This sequence originates from a woman aged 18-29 years who had been exposed to COVID-19. Sequenced input: PBMCs or T cells enriched from blood (not recorded which).

CDR3 amino acids: CASSDSGGVSGANVLTF. The CDR3 DNA sequence: TGTGCCAGCAGCGATAGCGGGGGGGTCTCTGGGGCCAACGTCCTGACTTTC. The chain employs TRBV9 and TRBJ2-6; 11 bases map to TRBD2. J lost 0 bases, V lost 3 bases, and 2 bases had no gene match. Looked up from germline, CDR1 is SGDLS and CDR2 is YYNGEE. The CDR3 is 17 residues long.